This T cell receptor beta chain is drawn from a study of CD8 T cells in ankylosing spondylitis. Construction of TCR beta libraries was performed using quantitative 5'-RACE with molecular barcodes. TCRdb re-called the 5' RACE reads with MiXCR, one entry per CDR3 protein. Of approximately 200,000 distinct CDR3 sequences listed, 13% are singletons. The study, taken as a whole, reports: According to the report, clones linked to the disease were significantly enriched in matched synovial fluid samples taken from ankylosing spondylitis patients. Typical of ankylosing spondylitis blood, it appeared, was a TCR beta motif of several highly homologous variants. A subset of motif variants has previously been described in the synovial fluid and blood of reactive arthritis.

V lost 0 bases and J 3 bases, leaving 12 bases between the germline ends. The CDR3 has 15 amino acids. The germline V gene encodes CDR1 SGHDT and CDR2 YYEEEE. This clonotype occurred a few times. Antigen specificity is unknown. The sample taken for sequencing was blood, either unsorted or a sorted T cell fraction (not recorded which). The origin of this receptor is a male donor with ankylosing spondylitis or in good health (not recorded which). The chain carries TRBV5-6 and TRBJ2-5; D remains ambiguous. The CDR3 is CASSLEPSDKETQYF. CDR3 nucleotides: TGTGCCAGCAGCTTGGAGCCTAGTGATAAAGAGACCCAGTACTTC.